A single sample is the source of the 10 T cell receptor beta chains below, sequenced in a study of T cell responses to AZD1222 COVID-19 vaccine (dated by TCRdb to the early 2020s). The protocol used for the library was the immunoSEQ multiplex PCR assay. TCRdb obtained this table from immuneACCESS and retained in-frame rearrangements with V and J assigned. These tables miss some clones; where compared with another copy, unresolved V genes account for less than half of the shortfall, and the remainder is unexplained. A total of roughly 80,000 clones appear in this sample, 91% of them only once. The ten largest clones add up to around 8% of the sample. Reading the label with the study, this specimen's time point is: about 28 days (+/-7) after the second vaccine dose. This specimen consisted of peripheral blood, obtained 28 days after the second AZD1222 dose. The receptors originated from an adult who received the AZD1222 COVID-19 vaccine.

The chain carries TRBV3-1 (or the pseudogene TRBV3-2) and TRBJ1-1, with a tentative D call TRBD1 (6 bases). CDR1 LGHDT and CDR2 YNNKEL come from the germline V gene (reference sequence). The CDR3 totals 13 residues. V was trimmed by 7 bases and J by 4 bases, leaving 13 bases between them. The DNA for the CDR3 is TGTGCCAGCACCCCCTCGGGGGCCACTGAAGCTTTCTTT. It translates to CASTPSGATEAFF.

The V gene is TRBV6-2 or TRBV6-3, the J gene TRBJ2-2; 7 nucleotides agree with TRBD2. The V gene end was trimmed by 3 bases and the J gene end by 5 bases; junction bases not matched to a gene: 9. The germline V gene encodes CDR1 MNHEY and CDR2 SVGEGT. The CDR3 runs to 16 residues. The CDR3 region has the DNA TGTGCCAGCAGTTATGGTGTCGGGAGGAATACCGGGGAGCTGTTTTTT. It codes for CASSYGVGRNTGELFF.

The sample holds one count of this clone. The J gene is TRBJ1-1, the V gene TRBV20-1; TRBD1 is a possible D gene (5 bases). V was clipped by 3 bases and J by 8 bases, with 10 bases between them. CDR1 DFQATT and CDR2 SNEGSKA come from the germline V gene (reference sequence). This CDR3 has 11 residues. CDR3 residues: CSASGNREAFF. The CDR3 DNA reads TGCAGTGCTAGCGGGAACAGGGAAGCTTTCTTT.

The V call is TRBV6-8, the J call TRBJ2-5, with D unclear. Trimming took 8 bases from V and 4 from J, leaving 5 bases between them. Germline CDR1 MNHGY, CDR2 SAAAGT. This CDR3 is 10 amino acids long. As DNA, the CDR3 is TGTGCCAGCGGAATAGAGACCCAGTACTTC. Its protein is CASGIETQYF.

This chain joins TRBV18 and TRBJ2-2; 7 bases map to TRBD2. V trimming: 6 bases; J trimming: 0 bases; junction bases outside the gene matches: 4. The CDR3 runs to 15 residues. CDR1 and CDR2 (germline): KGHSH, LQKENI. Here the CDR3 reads CASSAGVTNTGELFF. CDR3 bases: TGTGCCAGCTCGGCGGGGGTGACGAACACCGGGGAGCTGTTTTTT.

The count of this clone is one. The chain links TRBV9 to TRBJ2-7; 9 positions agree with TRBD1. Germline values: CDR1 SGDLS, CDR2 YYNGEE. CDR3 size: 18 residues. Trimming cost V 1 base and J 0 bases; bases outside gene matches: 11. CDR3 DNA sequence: TGTGCCAGCAGCGTAAGTCTATCCGGGACAGGGAGCTCCTACGAGCAGTACTTC. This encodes CASSVSLSGTGSSYEQYF. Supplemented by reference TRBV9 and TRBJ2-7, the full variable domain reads DSGVTQTPKHLITATGQRVTLRCSPRSGDLSVYWYQQSLDQGLQFLIQYYNGEERAKGNILERFSAQQFPDLHSELNLSSLELGDSALYFCASSVSLSGTGSSYEQYFGPGTRLTVT.

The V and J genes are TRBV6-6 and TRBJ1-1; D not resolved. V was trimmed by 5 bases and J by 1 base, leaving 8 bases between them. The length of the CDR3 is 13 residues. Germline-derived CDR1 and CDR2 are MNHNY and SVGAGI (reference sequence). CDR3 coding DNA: TGTGCCAGCAGTCCAATAGGGAACACTGAAGCTTTCTTT. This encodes CASSPIGNTEAFF.

The CDR3 bases are TGTGCCAGCAGCTTAAGCCCGAACTACGAGCAGTACTTC. Amino acids: CASSLSPNYEQYF. This chain links TRBV7-6 with TRBJ2-7; the D is unclear. V lost 2 bases and J lost 3, with 8 bases in between. CDR1 is SGHVS and CDR2 is FNYEAQ in the germline V gene. CDR3 length equals 13 residues.

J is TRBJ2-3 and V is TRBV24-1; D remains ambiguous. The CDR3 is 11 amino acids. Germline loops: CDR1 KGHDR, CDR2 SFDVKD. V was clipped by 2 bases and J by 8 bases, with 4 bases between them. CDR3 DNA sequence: TGTGCCACCAGTGATTACGTTACGCAGTATTTT. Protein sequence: CATSDYVTQYF.

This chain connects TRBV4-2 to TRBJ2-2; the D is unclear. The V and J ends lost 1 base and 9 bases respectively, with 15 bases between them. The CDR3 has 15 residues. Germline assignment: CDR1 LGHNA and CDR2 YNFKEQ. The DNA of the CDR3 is TGTGCCAGCAGCCAAGGGGGTAGCACCCCCCGGGAGCTGTTTTTT. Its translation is CASSQGGSTPRELFF.